This T cell receptor beta chain is from a study of T cells in Graves' hyperthyroidism and ophthalmopathy. General study findings and limits: A 13 V-J signature model discriminated ophthalmopathy versus stable hyperthyroidism.

This clonotype has a count of ten or more. Its antigen remains unknown. Disease lasting under 3 months, a NOSPECS grade of at least 4, and a Clinical Activity Score of at least 3 were features of the ophthalmopathy patients. It was around 10 ml of fresh peripheral blood that supplied the PBMCs. The source material, RNA transcripts, was used to amplify TCR beta CDR3 regions. The HTBI primer set served for first-round RT-PCR of the TCR CDR3. TCRdb reprocessed the multiplex PCR reads with MiXCR, giving one entry per CDR3 protein. Seen here are approximately 330,000 distinct CDR3 sequences, 12% to 15% observed once, and the top ten hold 30% to 40%. Sequences were obtained from blood. The clonotype comes from a woman between 40 and 55 years old with Graves' ophthalmopathy.

CDR3 sequence reads: CASSPRQGYNEQFF. As DNA, the CDR3 is TGTGCCAGCAGCCCTAGACAGGGATACAATGAGCAGTTCTTC. The genes are TRBV7-8 and TRBJ2-1, with 7 bases identical to TRBD1. The CDR3 consists of 14 residues. Germline loops: CDR1 SGHVS, CDR2 FQNEAQ. J gave up 4 bases and V 5 bases, and 5 bases lay outside the gene matches. Variable domain in full (rest from reference TRBV7-8 and TRBJ2-1): GAGVSQSPRYKVAKRGQDVALRCDPISGHVSLFWYQQALGQGPEFLTYFQNEAQLDKSGLPSDRFFAERPEGSVSTLKIQRTQQEDSAVYLCASSPRQGYNEQFFGPGTRLTVL.